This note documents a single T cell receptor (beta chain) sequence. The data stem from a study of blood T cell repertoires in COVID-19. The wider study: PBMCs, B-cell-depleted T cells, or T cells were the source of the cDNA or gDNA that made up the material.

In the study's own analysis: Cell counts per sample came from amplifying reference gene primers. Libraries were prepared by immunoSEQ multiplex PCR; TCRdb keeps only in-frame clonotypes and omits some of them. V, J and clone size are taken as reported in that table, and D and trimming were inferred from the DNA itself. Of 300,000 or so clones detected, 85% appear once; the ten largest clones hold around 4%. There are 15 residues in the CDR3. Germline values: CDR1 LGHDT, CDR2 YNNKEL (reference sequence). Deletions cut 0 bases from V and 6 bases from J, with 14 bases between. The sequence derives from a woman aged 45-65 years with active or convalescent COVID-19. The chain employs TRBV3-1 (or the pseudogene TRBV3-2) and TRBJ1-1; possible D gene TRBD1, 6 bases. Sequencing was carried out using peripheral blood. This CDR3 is CASSQDGGGPAEAFF. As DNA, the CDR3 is TGTGCCAGCAGCCAAGATGGGGGCGGACCGGCTGAAGCTTTCTTT.